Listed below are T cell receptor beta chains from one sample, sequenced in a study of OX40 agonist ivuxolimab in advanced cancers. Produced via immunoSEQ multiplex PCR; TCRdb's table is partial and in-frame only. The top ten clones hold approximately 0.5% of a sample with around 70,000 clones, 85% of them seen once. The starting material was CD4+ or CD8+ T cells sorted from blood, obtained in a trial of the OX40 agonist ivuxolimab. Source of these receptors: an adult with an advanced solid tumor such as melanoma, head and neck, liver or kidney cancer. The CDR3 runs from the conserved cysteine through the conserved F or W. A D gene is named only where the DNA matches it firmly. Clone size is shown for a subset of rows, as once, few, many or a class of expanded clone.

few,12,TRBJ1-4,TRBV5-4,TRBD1,CAAGQSNEKLFF,TGTGCAGCGGGACAGAGCAATGAAAAACTGTTTTTT
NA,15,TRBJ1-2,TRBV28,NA,CASIGGFPGNYGYTF,TGTGCCAGCATCGGGGGTTTCCCGGGGAACTATGGCTACACCTTC
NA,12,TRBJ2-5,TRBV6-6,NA,CASTGVGETQYF,TGTGCCAGCACCGGGGTAGGGGAGACCCAGTACTTC
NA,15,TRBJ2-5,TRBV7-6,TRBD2,CASSSLAGYRETQYF,TGTGCCAGCAGCTCCCTAGCGGGATACCGGGAGACCCAGTACTTC
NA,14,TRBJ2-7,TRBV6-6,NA,CASSRTDGGFEQYF,TGTGCCAGCAGTAGGACCGACGGGGGATTCGAGCAGTACTTC
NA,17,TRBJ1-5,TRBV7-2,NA,CASSLTGSPYSNQPQHF,TGTGCCAGCAGCTTAACGGGGAGCCCTTATAGCAATCAGCCCCAGCATTTT
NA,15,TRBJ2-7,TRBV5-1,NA,CASSLAPGVSYEQYF,TGCGCCAGCAGCTTGGCCCCGGGGGTCTCCTACGAGCAGTACTTC
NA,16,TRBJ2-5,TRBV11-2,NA,CASSRGEGTFQETQYF,TGTGCCAGCAGCCGTGGGGAGGGGACATTTCAAGAGACCCAGTACTTC
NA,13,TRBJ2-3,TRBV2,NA,CASRARFTDTQYF,TGTGCCAGCAGGGCCCGATTCACAGATACGCAGTATTTT
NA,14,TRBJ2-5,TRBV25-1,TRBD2,CASRPSGGAGTQYF,TGTGCCAGCAGACCTAGCGGGGGGGCTGGGACCCAGTACTTC
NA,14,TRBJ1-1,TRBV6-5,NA,CASGQTGLNTEAFF,TGTGCCAGCGGCCAGACAGGACTGAACACTGAAGCTTTCTTT
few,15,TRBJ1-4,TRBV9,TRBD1,CASSGTGATNEKLFF,TGTGCCAGCAGCGGTACAGGGGCAACTAATGAAAAACTGTTTTTT
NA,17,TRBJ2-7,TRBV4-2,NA,CASSQDLRRTESYEQYF,TGTGCCAGCAGCCAAGATCTAAGGAGGACGGAATCCTACGAGCAGTACTTC
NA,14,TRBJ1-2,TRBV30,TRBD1,CAWWGTGTGYGYTF,TGTGCCTGGTGGGGGACCGGGACAGGGTATGGCTACACCTTC
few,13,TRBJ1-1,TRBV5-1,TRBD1,CASSFTGDTEAFF,TGCGCCAGCAGCTTTACAGGGGACACTGAAGCTTTCTTT
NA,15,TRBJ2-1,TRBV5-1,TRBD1,CASSLEGQGYNEQFF,TGCGCCAGCAGCTTGGAGGGACAGGGCTACAATGAGCAGTTCTTC
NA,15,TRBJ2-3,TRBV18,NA,CASSPRGRRTDTQYF,TGTGCCAGCTCACCACGGGGGCGTAGGACAGATACGCAGTATTTT
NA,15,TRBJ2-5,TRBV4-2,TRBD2,CASSQGERGGETQYF,TGTGCCAGCAGCCAAGGGGAGCGGGGGGGAGAGACCCAGTACTTC
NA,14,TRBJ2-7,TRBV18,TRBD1,CASSRDRVRNEQYF,TGTGCCAGCTCACGGGACAGGGTTAGGAACGAGCAGTACTTC
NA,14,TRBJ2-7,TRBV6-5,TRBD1,CASSPPGQAYEQYF,TGTGCCAGCAGTCCTCCGGGACAGGCCTACGAGCAGTACTTC
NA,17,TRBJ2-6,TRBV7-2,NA,CASSLGSGPTGANVLTF,TGTGCCAGCAGCTTAGGTAGCGGTCCTACTGGGGCCAACGTCCTGACTTTC
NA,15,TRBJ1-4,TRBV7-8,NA,CASSLETLLNEKLFF,TGTGCCAGCAGTCTAGAGACGCTACTTAATGAAAAACTGTTTTTT
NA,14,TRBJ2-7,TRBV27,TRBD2,CASSRLAAEGEQYF,TGTGCCAGCAGCCGCCTAGCGGCGGAGGGCGAGCAGTACTTC
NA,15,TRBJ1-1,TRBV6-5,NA,CASSYQPGSSTEAFF,TGTGCCAGCAGTTACCAGCCCGGGTCGAGCACTGAAGCTTTCTTT
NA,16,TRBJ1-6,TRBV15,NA,CATSRGGSDYNSPLHF,TGTGCCACCAGCAGAGGGGGAAGCGACTATAATTCACCCCTCCACTTT
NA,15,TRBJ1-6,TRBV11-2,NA,CASNSLFPGLAPLHF,TGTGCCAGCAACAGCTTATTTCCAGGGCTGGCACCCCTCCACTTT
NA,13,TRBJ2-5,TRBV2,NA,CASSESELGTQYF,TGTGCCAGCAGTGAGAGCGAGCTAGGGACCCAGTACTTC
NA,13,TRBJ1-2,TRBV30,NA,CAWSVGQGGGYTF,TGTGCCTGGAGTGTAGGGCAGGGAGGAGGCTACACCTTC
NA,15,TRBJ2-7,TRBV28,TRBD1,CASSQPGTALYEQYF,TGTGCCAGCAGTCAACCCGGGACAGCCCTATACGAGCAGTACTTC
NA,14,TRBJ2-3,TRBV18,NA,CASSPDLTADTQYF,TGTGCCAGCTCACCGGACCTTACGGCGGATACGCAGTATTTT
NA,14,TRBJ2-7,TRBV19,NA,CASSINGVAYEQYF,TGTGCCAGTAGTATAAATGGAGTGGCCTACGAGCAGTACTTC
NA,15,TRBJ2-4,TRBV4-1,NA,CASSQRTEAKNIQYF,TGCGCCAGCAGCCAAAGGACAGAAGCCAAAAACATTCAGTACTTC
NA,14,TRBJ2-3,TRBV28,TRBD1,CASSSQGGTDTQYF,TGTGCCAGCAGTTCCCAGGGGGGCACAGATACGCAGTATTTT
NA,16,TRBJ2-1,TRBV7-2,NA,CASSWSRDKALNEQFF,TGTGCCAGCAGCTGGAGTAGGGACAAGGCCCTCAATGAGCAGTTCTTC
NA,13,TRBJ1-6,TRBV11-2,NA,CAGGDSKNSPLHF,TGTGCAGGCGGAGACTCGAAGAATTCACCCCTCCACTTT
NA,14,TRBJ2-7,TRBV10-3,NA,CATGRERSNYEQYF,TGTGCCACTGGCCGCGAGCGGAGTAACTACGAGCAGTACTTC
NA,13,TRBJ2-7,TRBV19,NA,CASRGRVTYEQYF,TGTGCCAGTAGGGGCAGGGTCACCTACGAGCAGTACTTC
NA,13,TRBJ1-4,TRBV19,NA,CASSPDTTEKLFF,TGTGCCAGTAGTCCCGATACTACTGAAAAACTGTTTTTT
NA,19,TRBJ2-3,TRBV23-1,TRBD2,CASSWGLAGGRIGTDTQYF,TGCGCCAGCAGTTGGGGACTAGCGGGGGGGCGAATCGGCACAGATACGCAGTATTTT
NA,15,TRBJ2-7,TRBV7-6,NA,CASSSSRTGRGEQYF,TGTGCCAGCAGCTCTTCCCGGACAGGGAGGGGCGAGCAGTACTTC
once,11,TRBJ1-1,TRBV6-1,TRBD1,CASRQGAVAFF,TGTGCCAGCAGACAGGGGGCCGTAGCTTTCTTT
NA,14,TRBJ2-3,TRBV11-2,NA,CASSSTTGGDTQYF,TGTGCCAGCAGCTCGACTACTGGGGGAGATACGCAGTATTTT
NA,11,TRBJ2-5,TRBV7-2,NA,CASSLPGTQYF,TGTGCCAGCAGCTTACCCGGGACCCAGTACTTC
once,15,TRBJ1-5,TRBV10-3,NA,CAISPQGYGNQPQHF,TGTGCCATCAGCCCACAGGGATATGGCAATCAGCCCCAGCATTTT